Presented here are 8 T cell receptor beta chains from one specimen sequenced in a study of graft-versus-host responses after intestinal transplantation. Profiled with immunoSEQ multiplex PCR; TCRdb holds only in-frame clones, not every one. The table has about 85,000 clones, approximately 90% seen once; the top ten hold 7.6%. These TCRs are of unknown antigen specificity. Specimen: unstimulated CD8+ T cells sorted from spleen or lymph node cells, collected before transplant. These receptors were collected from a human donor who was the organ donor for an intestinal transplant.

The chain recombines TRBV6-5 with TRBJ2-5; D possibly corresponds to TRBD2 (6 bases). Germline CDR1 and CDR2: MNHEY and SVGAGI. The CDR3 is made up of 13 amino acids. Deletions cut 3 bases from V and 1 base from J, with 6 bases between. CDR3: CASSYSGQETQYF. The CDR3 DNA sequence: TGTGCCAGCAGTTATAGCGGCCAAGAGACCCAGTACTTC.

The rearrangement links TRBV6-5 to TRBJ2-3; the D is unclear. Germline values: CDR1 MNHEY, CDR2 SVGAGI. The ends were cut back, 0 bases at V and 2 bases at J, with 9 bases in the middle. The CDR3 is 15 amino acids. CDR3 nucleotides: TGTGCCAGCAGTTACTCATCCGCGGCCACAGATACGCAGTATTTT. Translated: CASSYSSAATDTQYF.

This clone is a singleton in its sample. The CDR3 protein is CASSISAAANTEAFF. As DNA, the CDR3 is TGTGCCAGTAGTATATCGGCGGCAGCGAACACTGAAGCTTTCTTT. The gene calls are TRBV19 and TRBJ1-1; D is unclear. The germline V gene encodes CDR1 LNHDA and CDR2 SQIVND (reference sequence). This CDR3 is built from 15 residues. V was clipped by 2 bases and J by 1 base, with 11 bases between them. Combining the CDR3 with reference TRBV19 and TRBJ1-1 gives the whole variable domain DGGITQSPKYLFRKEGQNVTLSCEQNLNHDAMYWYRQDPGQGLRLIYYSQIVNDFQKGDIAEGYSVSREKKESFPLTVTSAQKNPTAFYLCASSISAAANTEAFFGQGTRLTVV.

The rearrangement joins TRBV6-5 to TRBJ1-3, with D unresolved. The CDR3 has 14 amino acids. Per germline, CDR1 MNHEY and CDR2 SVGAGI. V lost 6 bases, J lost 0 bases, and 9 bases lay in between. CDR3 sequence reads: CASRDGYSGNTIYF. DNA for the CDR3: TGTGCCAGCAGGGACGGTTACTCTGGAAACACCATATATTTT.

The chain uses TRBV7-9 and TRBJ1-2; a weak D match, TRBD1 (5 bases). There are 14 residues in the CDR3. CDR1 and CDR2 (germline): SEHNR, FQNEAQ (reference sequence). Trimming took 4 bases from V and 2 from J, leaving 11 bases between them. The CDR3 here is CASSSLQENYGYTF. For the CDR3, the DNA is TGTGCCAGCAGCTCTCTACAGGAGAACTATGGCTACACCTTC.

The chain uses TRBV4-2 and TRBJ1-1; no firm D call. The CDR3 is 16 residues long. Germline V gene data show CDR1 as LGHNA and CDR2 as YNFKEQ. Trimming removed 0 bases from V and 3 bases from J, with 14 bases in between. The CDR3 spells CASSQDSLRRDTEAFF. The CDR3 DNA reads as TGTGCCAGCAGCCAAGATTCGCTCCGCCGGGACACTGAAGCTTTCTTT.

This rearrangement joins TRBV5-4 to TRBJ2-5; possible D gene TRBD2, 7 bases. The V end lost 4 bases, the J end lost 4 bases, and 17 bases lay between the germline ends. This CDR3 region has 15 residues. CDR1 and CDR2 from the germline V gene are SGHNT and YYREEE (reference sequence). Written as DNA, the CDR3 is TGTGCCAGCAGCCCAGGTTGGGGGGGCGGAGAGACCCAGTACTTC. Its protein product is CASSPGWGGGETQYF.

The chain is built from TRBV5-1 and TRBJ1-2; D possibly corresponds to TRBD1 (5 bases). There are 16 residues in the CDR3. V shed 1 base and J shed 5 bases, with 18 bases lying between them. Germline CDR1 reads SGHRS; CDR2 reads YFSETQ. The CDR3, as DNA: TGCGCCAGCAGCTTGAATTCGGGGGAGTTCTTTTATGGCTACACCTTC. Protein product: CASSLNSGEFFYGYTF.